The clone carrying this T cell receptor beta chain was picked up many times. This sample is part of a study of identical twins. The CDR3 runs to 16 residues. Between the trimmed V and J ends, which lost 2 bases and 1 base, there was a span of 12 bases. Germline CDR1 reads KGHDR; CDR2 reads SFDVKD. TCRdb reprocessed the 5' RACE reads with MiXCR, giving one entry per CDR3 protein. This table has around 470,000 distinct CDR3 sequences, 12% to 15% appearing once. These data were also reused for a study on yellow fever vaccine responses in identical twins.

The rearrangement joins TRBV24-1 to TRBJ2-3, with D possibly called TRBD1 or TRBD2 (5 bases each). This sequence was found in a woman aged 18-30 years in good health. The sample comprised CD4+ T cells sorted from blood. CDR3 sequence: CATSDSGRRGTDTQYF. CDR3 coding DNA: TGTGCCACCAGTGATTCAGGGAGAAGGGGCACAGATACGCAGTATTTT.